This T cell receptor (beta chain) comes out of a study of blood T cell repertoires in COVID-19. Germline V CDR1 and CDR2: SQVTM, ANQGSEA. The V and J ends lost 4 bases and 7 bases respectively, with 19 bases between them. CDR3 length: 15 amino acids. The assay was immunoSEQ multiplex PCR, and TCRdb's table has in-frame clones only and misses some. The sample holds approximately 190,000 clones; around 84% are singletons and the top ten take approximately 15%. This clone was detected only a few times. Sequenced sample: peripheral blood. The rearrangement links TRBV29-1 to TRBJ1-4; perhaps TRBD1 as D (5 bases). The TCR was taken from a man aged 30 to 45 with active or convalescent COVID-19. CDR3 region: CSVAREQGRGEKLFF. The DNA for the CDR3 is TGCAGCGTTGCCAGGGAGCAAGGGCGGGGTGAAAAACTGTTTTTT.